The entry below describes one TCR beta chain. This clonotype was seen only a few times. The antigen it binds to is not known. The input lacks base qualities; no much larger clone sits a single base away. Donors were 39 systemically healthy Caucasian individuals from Russia aged 6 to 90 years. Roughly 9 milliliters of peripheral blood were drawn from each donor into EDTA-treated Vacutainer tubes. Ficoll-Paque density-gradient centrifugation was used to isolate PBMCs, with at least 7 million per sample. Trizol reagent was used to extract total RNA from PBMCs, with at least 5.5 micrograms per sample. Naive CD45RAhigh/CD27high T cell percentages were measured by flow cytometry on a PBMC aliquot from every donor. This sample was taken from a study of blood T cells in healthy people across ages (dated by TCRdb to the mid-2010s). Regarding the study in general: In model experiments, template switching captured roughly one uniquely barcoded TCR beta cDNA molecule for every two T cells. Age-related changes in TCR beta repertoire diversity were measured in the study by deep sequencing normalized with unique cDNA molecular identifiers. The donors were divided into four age groups: young (average around 15 years), middle-aged (over 35), aged (62) and long-lived (around 87). Donors of different ages were randomly distributed across sequencing lanes to avoid experimental bias. The study analyzed two additional independent replicas of 1 million unique cDNA reads from the same blood draw for two donors, one aged 18 to 29 and one aged 80 or older.

Libraries were made using 5' RACE. The sequencer listed for this sample is Illumina HiSeq 2500. A second PCR of roughly 7 to 11 cycles was run with a J-beta primer mix and a sample-barcoded 5' primer. A template-switch 5' adaptor carrying 12 random nucleotides introduced a unique molecular identifier onto each TCR beta cDNA molecule. Each sample yielded at least 3 million CDR3-containing paired-end reads. First-strand cDNA was synthesized from all RNA with the Mint cDNA synthesis kit, primed by a TRBC-specific oligonucleotide. Following uracil-DNA glycosylase treatment, all cDNA underwent a first 18-cycle PCR with the universal primers M1SS and BC2_uni_R. In the source study's methods: For normalization, 1 million high-quality reads were randomly selected from each sample, with every read carrying a distinct molecular identifier. Instead of being binned into consensus sequences, reads that shared molecular identifiers were thrown out. MiTCR, run with a Q25 quality threshold and the strictest error-elimination algorithm, handled CDR3 identification, clonotype clustering and error correction. A nonparametric unseen species model with Euler transformation was used to estimate a lower bound on total TCR beta diversity. TCRdb itself trimmed the public reads at Q25 with fastp, ran MiXCR and retained productive beta chains. Identical CDR3 proteins give one entry, which carries the most common genes and DNA. The authors' filters were not applied to this entry. The sample table holds approximately 1.5 million distinct CDR3 sequences, of which roughly 43% were seen once. The ten biggest clones cover less than 5% of the sample.

What the authors observed across the whole study: Because donor CMV infection status was unknown, age-related changes in expanded clonotypes were potentially confounded. The percentage of naive T cells measured by flow cytometry correlated strongly with observed TCR beta diversity. Because profiling used bulk unsorted PBMCs, naive and antigen-experienced compartments could not be compared conclusively. As age increased, observed TCR beta diversity per million T cells dropped in a roughly linear way, and a significant reduction was already evident by age around 41. Estimates of total diversity based on one million sequenced T cells were considered lower bounds and underestimates. The long-lived group showed more naive CD4+ T cells, fewer expanded clones and increased TCR diversity than the aged group, suggesting age selection.

This TCR was sampled from a woman between 18 and 29 years old in good health. Sequencing used blood.

The CDR3 reads as follows: CSANDNEQFF. The base sequence is TGCAGTGCTAATGACAATGAGCAGTTCTTC. This receptor chain uses TRBV20-1 and TRBJ2-1, with the D gene uncertain. CDR1 and CDR2 (DFQATT, SNEGSKA) derive from the germline V gene (reference sequence). The CDR3 covers 10 residues, taking in both the cysteine and the phenylalanine. Only the CDR3 DNA stays, 30 bases, in frame from base 1. The V and J ends are trimmed by 4 bases and 5 bases, leaving 3 bases between them.